This entry lists 30 T cell receptor beta chains sequenced from one sample in a study of cytomegalovirus exposure and HLA in healthy donors. A multiplex PCR was run with 60 Vbeta primers and 13 Jbeta primers. Libraries were prepared by immunoSEQ multiplex PCR; TCRdb keeps only in-frame clonotypes and omits some of them. The sample shows about 210,000 clones, roughly 83% of them seen only once. Material for sequencing was PBMCs. The receptors shown here come from a male donor in good health and CMV-seropositive.

The J gene is TRBJ2-5, the V gene TRBV10-3; 15 bases match TRBD2. Germline loops: CDR1 ENHRY, CDR2 SYGVKD. This CDR3 is 16 amino acids long. Trimming removed 0 bases from V and 9 bases from J; junction bases left unmatched: 5. This CDR3 reads CAISESGLAGGTAQYF. The CDR3, as DNA: TGTGCCATCAGTGAGTCTGGACTAGCGGGAGGGACGGCCCAGTACTTC.

The chain links TRBV7-3 to TRBJ2-6; D may be TRBD1 (5 bases). The V gene's germline CDR1 is SGHTA and CDR2 FQGTGA. V was clipped by 3 bases and J by 0 bases, with 12 bases between them. This CDR3 comprises 17 residues. The CDR3 protein is CASSFGAGPSGANVLTF. The CDR3 nucleotides are TGTGCCAGCAGCTTTGGGGCAGGCCCCTCTGGGGCCAACGTCCTGACTTTC. Full variable domain (rest looked up from reference TRBV7-3 and TRBJ2-6): GAGVSQTPSNKVTEKGKYVELRCDPISGHTALYWYRQSLGQGPEFLIYFQGTGAADDSGLPNDRFFAVRPEGSVSTLKIQRTERGDSAVYLCASSFGAGPSGANVLTFGAGSRLTVL.

This clone showed up just a few times. The V and J genes are TRBV7-2 and TRBJ2-7, with 14 bases fitting TRBD2. Germline V gene lookup returns CDR1 SGHTA and CDR2 FQGNSA. J gave up 2 bases and V 5 bases, and 8 bases lay outside the gene matches. There are 17 residues in the CDR3. This CDR3 reads CASSLRTSGRSTYEQYF. As DNA, the CDR3 is TGTGCCAGCAGCCTTAGGACTAGCGGGAGGTCGACCTACGAGCAGTACTTC.

The chain recombines TRBV6-5 with TRBJ1-1; D unresolved. V was pared by 8 bases and J by 0 bases, with 10 bases between. Germline V gene lookup returns CDR1 MNHEY and CDR2 SVGAGI. The CDR3 extends over 13 amino acids. The DNA for the CDR3 is TGTGCCAGCCTGAGGAGGGTGAACACTGAAGCTTTCTTT. Amino acids: CASLRRVNTEAFF.

The chain uses TRBV5-6 and TRBJ2-1; D might be TRBD1 (5 bases). Between the trimmed V and J ends, which lost 4 bases and 4 bases, there was a span of 12 bases. CDR1 is SGHDT and CDR2 is YYEEEE in the germline V gene. The CDR3 contains 14 residues. In DNA, the CDR3 is TGTGCCAGCAGCCTGGGGCAGGCATACAATGAGCAGTTCTTC. This sequence encodes CASSLGQAYNEQFF.

The chain links TRBV4-2 to TRBJ2-5, with 7 positions matching TRBD2. The DNA end lines up better with TRBJ2-7; the J call may be wrong. CDR3 size: 14 residues. Germline loops: CDR1 LGHNA, CDR2 YNFKEQ. The DNA for the CDR3 is TGTGCCAGCAGCCAAGTGGCGGGGGACTACGAGCAGTACTTC. Residues: CASSQVAGDYEQYF.

The chain links TRBV19 to TRBJ1-1, with TRBD1 identical over 11 bases. J was trimmed by 1 base and V by 5 bases; bases with no gene match: 6. Germline-derived CDR1 and CDR2 are LNHDA and SQIVND (reference sequence). The CDR3 totals 16 residues. Here the CDR3 reads CASSPGQGAWNTEAFF. The CDR3 DNA reads TGTGCCAGTAGTCCTGGACAGGGGGCCTGGAACACTGAAGCTTTCTTT.

The chain is built from TRBV29-1 and TRBJ1-4; D is undetermined. This CDR3 contains 13 residues. V was shortened by 2 bases and J by 4 bases, with 8 bases between the two germline ends. In germline, CDR1 is SQVTM, CDR2 ANQGSEA. The CDR3 DNA follows: TGCAGCGTTGAAACACAGAGTAATGAAAAACTGTTTTTT. Its protein product is CSVETQSNEKLFF.

The rearrangement links TRBV19 to TRBJ2-1; 7 bases agree with TRBD1. Germline loops: CDR1 LNHDA, CDR2 SQIVND (reference sequence). Trimming took 9 bases from V and 1 from J; bases not matched to a gene: 3. The CDR3 spans 13 residues. The CDR3 nucleotides read TGTGCCAGCCGGGACAGTTCCTACAATGAGCAGTTCTTC. Protein: CASRDSSYNEQFF.

A single count supports this clone. The chain recombines TRBV30 with TRBJ2-5; D gene ambiguous. V lost 1 base and J lost 3, with 3 bases in between. The germline CDR1 and CDR2 sequences are GTSNPN and SVGIG (reference sequence). This CDR3 spans 11 amino acids. The CDR3 loop is CAWSGEETQYF. CDR3 coding DNA: TGTGCCTGGAGTGGAGAAGAGACCCAGTACTTC.

The chain has TRBV5-1 and TRBJ2-2, with a possible D match to TRBD2 (6 bases). V lost 2 bases and J lost 5, with 16 bases in between. This CDR3 has 16 residues. Per germline, CDR1 SGHRS and CDR2 YFSETQ. This CDR3 reads CASSLRAGRTTGELFF. CDR3 in DNA: TGCGCCAGCAGCTTACGAGCGGGCCGGACGACCGGGGAGCTGTTTTTT.

The rearrangement links TRBV2 to TRBJ1-4, with TRBD1 as a possible D gene (6 bases). V was cut by 6 bases and J by 2 bases, with 13 bases left in between. CDR3 length: 15 amino acids. The germline CDR1 and CDR2 sequences are SNHLY and FYNNEI. DNA of the CDR3: TGTGCCAGCAGCATCCAGGGGTTGACTAATGAAAAACTGTTTTTT. Protein: CASSIQGLTNEKLFF.

This chain joins TRBV21-1 and TRBJ1-5. TRBV21-1 is assigned pseudogene status. This CDR3 has 11 residues. In nucleotides, the CDR3 is TGTGCCAGCAGCAAAGGGAGGGCCCAGCATTTT. Translation: CASSKGRAQHF.

About this clone itself: Other nucleotide sequences in the sample specify the same CDR3. The chain carries TRBV9 and TRBJ1-1; weak D call: TRBD1 (6 bases). The CDR3 covers 12 residues. Germline-derived CDR1 and CDR2 are SGDLS and YYNGEE. Between the trimmed V and J ends, which lost 7 bases and 1 base, there was a span of 8 bases. The CDR3 loop reads CASGGGNTEAFF. In nucleotides, the CDR3 is TGTGCCAGCGGGGGCGGGAACACTGAAGCTTTCTTT.

The chain employs TRBV7-9 and TRBJ2-1; TRBD1 is a possible D gene (7 bases). The CDR3 has 15 amino acids. Trimming took 6 bases from V and 0 from J, leaving 12 bases between them. Germline V gene sequence: CDR1 SEHNR, CDR2 FQNEAQ (reference sequence). CDR3 DNA: TGTGCCAGCAGTCCAGGGGGGAACTCCTACAATGAGCAGTTCTTC. Amino acid sequence: CASSPGGNSYNEQFF.

This chain connects TRBV7-9 to TRBJ2-5; 8 bases are a match to TRBD2. In germline, CDR1 is SEHNR, CDR2 FQNEAQ (reference sequence). V trimming: 8 bases; J trimming: 6 bases; junction bases outside the gene matches: 11. CDR3 length: 14 amino acids. The CDR3 is CASQEVAGLKTQYF. CDR3 DNA: TGTGCCAGCCAGGAGGTAGCGGGGTTAAAGACCCAGTACTTC.

The rearrangement joins TRBV6-4 to TRBJ2-2; no reliable D call. The CDR3 spans 14 residues. Germline CDR1 and CDR2: MRHNA and SNTAGT. V dropped 3 bases and J dropped 2 bases, with 7 bases sitting between them. CDR3 sequence reads: CASSENRNTGELFF. CDR3 coding DNA: TGTGCCAGCAGTGAGAACAGAAACACCGGGGAGCTGTTTTTT.

The gene calls are TRBV19 and TRBJ2-1, with no clear D. V lost 3 bases to trimming and J lost 7 bases, with 16 bases between them. The CDR3 is 15 amino acids. Per the germline V gene, CDR1 is LNHDA and CDR2 is SQIVND (reference sequence). Here the CDR3 reads CASSMLIGVGNEQFF. CDR3 DNA sequence: TGTGCCAGTAGTATGTTGATCGGAGTTGGAAATGAGCAGTTCTTC.

This clone was detected a few times. V usage is TRBV7-2 and J usage is TRBJ2-1, with 7 bases aligning to TRBD2. V shed 0 bases, J shed 4 bases, and the junction held 12 bases outside the gene matches. Germline CDR1 reads SGHTA; CDR2 reads FQGNSA. The CDR3 runs to 18 residues. This CDR3 reads CASSLAGLVREIYNEQFF. The CDR3 DNA reads as TGTGCCAGCAGCTTAGCCGGACTCGTGCGGGAGATTTACAATGAGCAGTTCTTC. Variable domain in full (rest from reference TRBV7-2 and TRBJ2-1): GAGVSQSPSNKVTEKGKDVELRCDPISGHTALYWYRQSLGQGLEFLIYFQGNSAPDKSGLPSDRFSAERTGGSVSTLTIQRTQQEDSAVYLCASSLAGLVREIYNEQFFGPGTRLTVL.

The chain links TRBV7-3 to TRBJ2-3; D not certain. The CDR3 totals 14 residues. The V end lost 1 base, the J end lost 1 base, and 6 bases lay between the germline ends. CDR1 is SGHTA and CDR2 is FQGTGA in the germline V gene. CDR3 DNA sequence: TGTGCCAGCAGCTTAATTATAGGCACAGATACGCAGTATTTT. Protein sequence: CASSLIIGTDTQYF.

This clone showed up just once. The chain employs TRBV27 and TRBJ2-5; D unclear. Germline V lookup: CDR1 MNHEY, CDR2 SMNVEV (reference sequence). Trimming stripped 2 bases from V and 2 bases from J, with 9 bases between. This CDR3 comprises 14 residues. DNA of the CDR3: TGTGCCAGCAGTTTACAGGCCTCTCAAGAGACCCAGTACTTC. Its protein is CASSLQASQETQYF.

The table lists this clone with a count of one. The gene calls are TRBV7-8 and TRBJ2-2; 7 nucleotides match TRBD1. Germline V gives CDR1 SGHVS, CDR2 FQNEAQ. The J segment lost 0 bases and the V segment lost 6 bases, leaving 7 bases of the junction unmatched. The CDR3 runs to 16 residues. The chain's CDR3 is CASRPTGEPNTGELFF. CDR3 bases: TGTGCCAGCAGACCTACAGGGGAACCGAACACCGGGGAGCTGTTTTTT.

V and J are TRBV11-3 and TRBJ1-1, with D unclear. CDR3 size: 14 residues. The V gene's germline CDR1 is SGHNT and CDR2 YENEEA. The V gene lost 5 bases and the J gene lost 3 bases, with 13 bases spanning the gap. CDR3 in amino acids: CASSLDGKDTEAFF. CDR3 nucleotide sequence: TGTGCCAGCAGCCTTGACGGGAAGGACACTGAAGCTTTCTTT.

The V and J genes are TRBV19 and TRBJ2-7; D is ambiguous. This CDR3 has 12 amino acids. Per germline, CDR1 LNHDA and CDR2 SQIVND (reference sequence). V lost 3 bases, J lost 3 bases, and 6 bases lay in between. CDR3 in amino acids: CASSISRYEQYF. For the CDR3, the DNA is TGTGCCAGTAGTATCTCCCGCTACGAGCAGTACTTC.

This clone has a single count. This chain joins TRBV5-4 and TRBJ2-5; TRBD1 might be the D (5 bases). The V end was cut by 5 bases, the J end by 5 bases, with 19 bases between. This CDR3 region has 15 residues. Germline V gene lookup returns CDR1 SGHNT and CDR2 YYREEE (reference sequence). The CDR3 reads CASRLRPDGAETQYF. In DNA form, the CDR3 reads TGTGCCAGCAGGCTACGGCCGGATGGGGCGGAGACCCAGTACTTC.

This clone was found a few times. CDR3 nucleotides: TGTGCCAGCAGCCTCTATGGGAGAGGCCCAACTAATGAAAAACTGTTTTTT. As protein: CASSLYGRGPTNEKLFF. The chain links TRBV7-9 to TRBJ1-4; unclear D gene. CDR3 length equals 17 residues. The germline V and J ends were trimmed by 5 bases and 0 bases, with 16 bases remaining between them. Germline V gene lookup returns CDR1 SEHNR and CDR2 FQNEAQ (reference sequence). Variable domain in full (rest from reference TRBV7-9 and TRBJ1-4): DTGVSQNPRHKITKRGQNVTFRCDPISEHNRLYWYRQTLGQGPEFLTYFQNEAQLEKSRLLSDRFSAERPKGSFSTLEIQRTEQGDSAMYLCASSLYGRGPTNEKLFFGSGTQLSVL.

The V call is TRBV27, the J call TRBJ1-2, with D hard to call. V lost 9 bases, J lost 0 bases, and 17 bases lay in between. The CDR3 totals 15 residues. Germline V CDR1 and CDR2: MNHEY, SMNVEV (reference sequence). Here the CDR3 DNA reads TGTGCCAGTCGTACTTTCTCTGGAGCTAACTATGGCTACACCTTC. Translated: CASRTFSGANYGYTF.

This chain joins TRBV7-3 and TRBJ2-1; D call uncertain. V dropped 3 bases and J dropped 2 bases, with 8 bases sitting between them. The CDR3 extends over 14 amino acids. Germline CDR1 SGHTA, CDR2 FQGTGA. CDR3 sequence reads: CASSFYPTYNEQFF. For the CDR3, the DNA is TGTGCCAGCAGCTTCTATCCTACCTACAATGAGCAGTTCTTC. Full variable domain (outside the CDR3, taken from reference TRBV7-3 and TRBJ2-1): GAGVSQTPSNKVTEKGKYVELRCDPISGHTALYWYRQSLGQGPEFLIYFQGTGAADDSGLPNDRFFAVRPEGSVSTLKIQRTERGDSAVYLCASSFYPTYNEQFFGPGTRLTVL.

This chain joins TRBV9 and TRBJ2-7; TRBD1 is a possible D gene (6 bases). The V end was cut by 0 bases, the J end by 0 bases, with 10 bases between. This CDR3 contains 15 residues. The germline CDR1 and CDR2 sequences are SGDLS and YYNGEE. CDR3 sequence reads: CASSVGTVSSYEQYF. Here the CDR3 DNA reads TGTGCCAGCAGCGTAGGGACAGTGAGCTCCTACGAGCAGTACTTC.

With regard to this clone: Other nucleotide sequences from this sample produce the same CDR3. This chain links TRBV25-1 with TRBJ1-1; no firm D call. In germline, CDR1 is MGHDK, CDR2 SYGVNS. Trimming pared 0 bases from V and 7 bases from J, leaving 3 bases between. CDR3 length equals 11 residues. The DNA for the CDR3 is TGTGCCAGCAGTGAATACAGTGAAGCTTTCTTT. It specifies CASSEYSEAFF.